Shown below are 11 T cell receptor beta chains from a single sample sequenced in a study of CD8+ T cells in alopecia areata. RNA, once extracted, was reverse transcribed into cDNA for use as the sequencing template. Data came from immunoSEQ multiplex PCR; TCRdb stores just in-frame clones and leaves some out. The repertoire has about 270,000 clones, 50% to 75% of them found once; the top ten carry about 0.88%. Treatment described: oral pan-JAK inhibitor, 5-10 mg twice daily. Sequencing used CD4+ T cells sorted from blood, obtained at week 52, from a patient treated with tofacitinib. The receptor source for this set is a human donor with alopecia areata.

In this sample, this clone turned up a few times. The gene calls are TRBV2 and TRBJ2-5, with D perhaps matching TRBD1 (6 bases). CDR3 length equals 13 residues. Trimming took off 4 bases at V and 7 bases at J, with 13 bases between the two ends. CDR1 SNHLY and CDR2 FYNNEI come from the germline V gene. CDR3 region: CASSASQQGTQYF. CDR3 nucleotides: TGTGCCAGCAGTGCGTCCCAACAGGGGACCCAGTACTTC.

The J gene is TRBJ1-5, the V gene TRBV7-6; D is ambiguous. The CDR3 extends over 17 amino acids. The V and J ends lost 5 bases and 9 bases respectively, with 26 bases between them. Germline lookup yields CDR1 SGHVS and CDR2 FNYEAQ. This CDR3 is CASSPSGLQAPIWPQHF. The CDR3 DNA sequence: TGTGCCAGCAGCCCTAGTGGTCTCCAGGCTCCGATTTGGCCCCAGCATTTT.

The table lists this clone with a few counts. The chain is built from TRBV29-1 and TRBJ1-1; no clear D. V lost 4 bases and J 0 bases, leaving 6 bases between the germline ends. There are 12 residues in the CDR3. Per the germline V gene, CDR1 is SQVTM and CDR2 is ANQGSEA. The CDR3 here is CSVGSLNTEAFF. As DNA, the CDR3 is TGCAGCGTTGGGAGCCTGAACACTGAAGCTTTCTTT.

This clone was observed a few times. The V call is TRBV7-2, the J call TRBJ1-5; the match to TRBD1 covers 9 bases. This CDR3 spans 14 amino acids. Germline CDR1 reads SGHTA; CDR2 reads FQGNSA. V was clipped by 5 bases and J by 9 bases; unmatched bases: 8. This chain's CDR3 is CASSHPGQGAPQHF. CDR3 sequence (DNA): TGTGCCAGCAGCCACCCGGGACAGGGAGCGCCCCAGCATTTT. The variable domain in full, with the rest retrieved from reference TRBV7-2 and TRBJ1-5, is GAGVSQSPSNKVTEKGKDVELRCDPISGHTALYWYRQSLGQGLEFLIYFQGNSAPDKSGLPSDRFSAERTGGSVSTLTIQRTQQEDSAVYLCASSHPGQGAPQHFGDGTRLSIL.

The genes are TRBV5-1 and TRBJ1-6; D not resolved. CDR1 is SGHRS and CDR2 is YFSETQ in the germline V gene. The CDR3 has 15 residues. The V and J ends lost 0 bases and 0 bases respectively, with 4 bases between them. The CDR3, as DNA: TGCGCCAGCAGCTTGGACAGCTCCTATAATTCACCCCTCCACTTT. Translated: CASSLDSSYNSPLHF.

This sequence joins TRBV29-1 and TRBJ2-7, with TRBD1 identical over 7 bases. The CDR3 is made up of 12 amino acids. Germline CDR1 reads SQVTM; CDR2 reads ANQGSEA. The trim removed 8 bases at V and 7 bases at J, leaving 11 bases unmatched. In nucleotides, the CDR3 is TGCAGCATCCGAACAGGGGCTAAAGAGCAGTACTTC. Its protein product is CSIRTGAKEQYF.

A few counts support this clone. This chain connects TRBV29-1 to TRBJ2-3, with D perhaps matching TRBD2 (6 bases). Deletions cut 7 bases from V and 4 bases from J, with 27 bases between. CDR3 size: 17 residues. Germline assignment: CDR1 SQVTM and CDR2 ANQGSEA. The CDR3 spells CSAIGPGLHLAADTQYF. Written as DNA, the CDR3 is TGCAGCGCCATAGGCCCGGGACTCCATCTTGCAGCAGATACGCAGTATTTT.

This chain connects TRBV9 to TRBJ1-5, with D maybe TRBD1 (5 bases). Germline lookup yields CDR1 SGDLS and CDR2 YYNGEE. This CDR3 region has 15 residues. Trimming cost V 4 bases and J 5 bases, with 16 bases left between them. CDR3 residues: CASSQGVGADQPQHF. Written as DNA, the CDR3 is TGTGCCAGCAGCCAGGGCGTTGGGGCGGATCAGCCCCAGCATTTT.

The J gene is TRBJ1-4, the V gene TRBV11-2; D is undetermined. Trimming left V 1 base short and J 7 bases short, with 10 bases between. The germline CDR1 and CDR2 sequences are SGHAT and FQNNGV. CDR3 length: 14 amino acids. The CDR3 DNA reads TGTGCCAGCAGCTTAGGGGGATTTGGTGAAAAACTGTTTTTT. It yields the protein CASSLGGFGEKLFF.

The chain carries TRBV5-6 and TRBJ1-6; TRBD1 is a possible D gene (6 bases). This CDR3 spans 15 amino acids. Deletions cut 2 bases from V and 4 bases from J, with 10 bases between. Germline V gives CDR1 SGHDT, CDR2 YYEEEE. The CDR3 loop reads CASSFRQDYNSPLHF. The CDR3 nucleotides are TGTGCCAGCAGCTTTCGACAGGATTATAATTCACCCCTCCACTTT.

This clone was observed a few times. This CDR3 reads CASSLNQPYEQYF. The CDR3 bases are TGCGCCAGCAGCCTCAACCAACCCTACGAGCAGTACTTC. V is TRBV5-1 and J is TRBJ2-7; D is unclear. CDR1 and CDR2 from the germline V gene are SGHRS and YFSETQ. CDR3 size: 13 residues. V was cut by 4 bases and J by 2 bases, with 10 bases left in between.